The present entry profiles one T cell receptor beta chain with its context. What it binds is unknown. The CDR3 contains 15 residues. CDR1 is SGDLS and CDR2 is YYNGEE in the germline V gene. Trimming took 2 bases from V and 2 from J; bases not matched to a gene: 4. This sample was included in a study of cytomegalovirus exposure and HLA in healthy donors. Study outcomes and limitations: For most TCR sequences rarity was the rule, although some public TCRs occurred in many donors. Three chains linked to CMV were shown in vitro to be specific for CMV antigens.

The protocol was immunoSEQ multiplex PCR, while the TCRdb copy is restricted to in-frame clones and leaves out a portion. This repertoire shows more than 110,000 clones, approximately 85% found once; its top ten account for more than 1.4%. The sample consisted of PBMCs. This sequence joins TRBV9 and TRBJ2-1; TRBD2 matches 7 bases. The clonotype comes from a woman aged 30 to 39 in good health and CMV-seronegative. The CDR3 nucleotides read TGTGCCAGCAGCGTGACCGGGACTACCTACAATGAGCAGTTCTTC. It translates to CASSVTGTTYNEQFF. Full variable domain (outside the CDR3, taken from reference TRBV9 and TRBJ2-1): DSGVTQTPKHLITATGQRVTLRCSPRSGDLSVYWYQQSLDQGLQFLIQYYNGEERAKGNILERFSAQQFPDLHSELNLSSLELGDSALYFCASSVTGTTYNEQFFGPGTRLTVL.